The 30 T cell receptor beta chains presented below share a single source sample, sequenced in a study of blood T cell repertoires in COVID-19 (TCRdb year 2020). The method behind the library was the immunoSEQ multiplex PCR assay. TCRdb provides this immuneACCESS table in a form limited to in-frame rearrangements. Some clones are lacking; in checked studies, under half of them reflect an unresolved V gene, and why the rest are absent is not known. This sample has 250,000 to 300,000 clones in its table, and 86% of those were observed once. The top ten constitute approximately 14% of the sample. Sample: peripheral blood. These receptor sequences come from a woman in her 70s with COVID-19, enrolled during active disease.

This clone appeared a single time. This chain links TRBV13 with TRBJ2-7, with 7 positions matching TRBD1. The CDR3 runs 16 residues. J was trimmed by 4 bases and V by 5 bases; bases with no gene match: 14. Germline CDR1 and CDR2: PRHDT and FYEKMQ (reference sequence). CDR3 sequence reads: CASSILVGTENYEQYF. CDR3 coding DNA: TGTGCCAGCAGCATCCTCGTCGGGACAGAGAATTACGAGCAGTACTTC.

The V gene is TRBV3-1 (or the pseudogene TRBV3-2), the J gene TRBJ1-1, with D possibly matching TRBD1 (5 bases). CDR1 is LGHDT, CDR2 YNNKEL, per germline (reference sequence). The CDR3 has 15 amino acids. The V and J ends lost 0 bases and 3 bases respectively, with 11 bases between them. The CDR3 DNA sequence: TGTGCCAGCAGCCAAGATAGGCAGGGCTACACTGAAGCTTTCTTT. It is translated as CASSQDRQGYTEAFF.

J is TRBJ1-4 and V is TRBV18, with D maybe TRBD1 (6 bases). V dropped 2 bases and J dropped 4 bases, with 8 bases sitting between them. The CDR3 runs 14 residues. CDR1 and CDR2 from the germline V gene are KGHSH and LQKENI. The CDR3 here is CASSPTGINEKLFF. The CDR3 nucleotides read TGTGCCAGCTCACCAACAGGGATTAATGAAAAACTGTTTTTT.

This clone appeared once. The DNA for the CDR3 is TGTGCCAGCAGCGTGGCGGGCGGGGGGAGTTACCAAGAGACCCAGTACTTC. Encoded protein: CASSVAGGGSYQETQYF. The rearrangement joins TRBV9 to TRBJ2-5; TRBD2 agrees at 8 bases. From germline, CDR1 is SGDLS and CDR2 YYNGEE. The CDR3 covers 17 residues. The J segment lost 0 bases and the V segment lost 2 bases, leaving 9 bases of the junction unmatched.

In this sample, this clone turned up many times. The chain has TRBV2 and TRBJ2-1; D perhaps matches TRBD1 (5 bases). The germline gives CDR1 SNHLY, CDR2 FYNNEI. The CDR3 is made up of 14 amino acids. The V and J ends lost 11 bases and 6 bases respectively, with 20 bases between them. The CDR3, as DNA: TGTGCCGACAGCCTTGACAGTTCCGTCAATGAGCAGTTCTTC. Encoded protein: CADSLDSSVNEQFF.

CDR3 loop: CASSPGPGTGGGDEQFF. Here the CDR3 DNA reads TGTGCCAGCAGCCCCGGCCCAGGGACAGGGGGTGGCGATGAGCAGTTCTTC. The chain joins TRBV3-1 (or the pseudogene TRBV3-2) to TRBJ2-1, with 11 bases aligning to TRBD1. This CDR3 has 17 amino acids. Germline assignment: CDR1 LGHDT and CDR2 YNNKEL (reference sequence). Trimming at V came to 4 bases and at J to 8 bases, leaving 13 bases not matched to a gene.

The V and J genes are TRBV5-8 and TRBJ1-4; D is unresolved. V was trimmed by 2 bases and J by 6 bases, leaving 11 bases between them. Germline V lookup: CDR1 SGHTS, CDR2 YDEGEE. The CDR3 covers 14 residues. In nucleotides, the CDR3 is TGTGCCAGCAGCTTTTGGGAGACGGATGAAAAACTGTTTTTT. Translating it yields CASSFWETDEKLFF.

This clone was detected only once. The CDR3 region has the DNA TGTGCCAGCAGCTTGAAGGAGTCCCAAGGGCAGTTCTTC. Translated, it gives CASSLKESQGQFF. V usage is TRBV5-8 and J usage is TRBJ2-1; D uncertain. The CDR3 contains 13 residues. Deletions cut 1 base from V and 12 bases from J, with 14 bases between. CDR1 is SGHTS, CDR2 YDEGEE, per germline.

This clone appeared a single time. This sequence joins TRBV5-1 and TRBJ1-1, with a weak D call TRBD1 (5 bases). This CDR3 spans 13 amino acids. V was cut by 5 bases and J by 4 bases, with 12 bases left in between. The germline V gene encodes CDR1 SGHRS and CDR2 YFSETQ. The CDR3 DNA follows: TGCGCCAGCAGTGGAGGGGTGGGCACTGAAGCTTTCTTT. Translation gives CASSGGVGTEAFF.

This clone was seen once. The CDR3 nucleotides read TGCAGTGCCGGGCGGGGAACCGAGCAGTACTTC. Amino acid sequence: CSAGRGTEQYF. The chain joins TRBV20-1 to TRBJ2-7, with D maybe TRBD2 (6 bases). V was pared by 6 bases and J by 6 bases, with 12 bases between. Germline CDR1 reads DFQATT; CDR2 reads SNEGSKA (reference sequence). This CDR3 contains 11 residues.

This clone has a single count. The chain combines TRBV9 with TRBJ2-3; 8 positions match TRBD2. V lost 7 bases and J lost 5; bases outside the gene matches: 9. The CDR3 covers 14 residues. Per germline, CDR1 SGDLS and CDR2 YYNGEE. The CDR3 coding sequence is TGTGCCAGCCAACCCCGGGGGGGCCTAGATACGCAGTATTTT. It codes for CASQPRGGLDTQYF.

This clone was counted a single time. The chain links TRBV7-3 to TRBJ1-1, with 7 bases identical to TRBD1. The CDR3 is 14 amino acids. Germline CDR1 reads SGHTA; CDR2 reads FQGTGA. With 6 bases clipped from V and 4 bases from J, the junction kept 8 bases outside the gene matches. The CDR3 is CASRRTGESTEAFF. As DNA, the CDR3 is TGTGCCAGCAGACGTACAGGGGAGAGCACTGAAGCTTTCTTT.

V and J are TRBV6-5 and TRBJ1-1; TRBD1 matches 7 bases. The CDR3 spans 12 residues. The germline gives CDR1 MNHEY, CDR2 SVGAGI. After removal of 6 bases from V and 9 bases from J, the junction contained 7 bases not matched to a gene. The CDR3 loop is CASRGRQGKAFF. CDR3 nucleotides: TGTGCCAGCAGGGGAAGACAGGGCAAAGCTTTCTTT.

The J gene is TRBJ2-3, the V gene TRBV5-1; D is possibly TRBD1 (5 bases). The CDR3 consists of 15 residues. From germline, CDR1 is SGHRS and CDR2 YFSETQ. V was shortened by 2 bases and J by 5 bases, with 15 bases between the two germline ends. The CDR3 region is CASSLGLAREDTQYF. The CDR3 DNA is TGCGCCAGCAGCTTAGGCTTGGCCAGGGAAGATACGCAGTATTTT.

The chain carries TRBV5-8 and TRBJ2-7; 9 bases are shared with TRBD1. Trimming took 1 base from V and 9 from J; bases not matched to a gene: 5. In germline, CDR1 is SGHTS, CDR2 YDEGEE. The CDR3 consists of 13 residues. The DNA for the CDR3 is TGTGCCAGCAGCTTGTCGGCGACAGGGGGGCAGTACTTC. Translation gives CASSLSATGGQYF.

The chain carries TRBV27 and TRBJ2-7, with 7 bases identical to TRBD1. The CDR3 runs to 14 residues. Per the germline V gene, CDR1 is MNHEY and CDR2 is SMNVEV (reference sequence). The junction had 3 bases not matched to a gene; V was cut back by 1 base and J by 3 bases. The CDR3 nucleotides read TGTGCCAGCAGTTTATACAGGGGAGACTACGAGCAGTACTTC. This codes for CASSLYRGDYEQYF.

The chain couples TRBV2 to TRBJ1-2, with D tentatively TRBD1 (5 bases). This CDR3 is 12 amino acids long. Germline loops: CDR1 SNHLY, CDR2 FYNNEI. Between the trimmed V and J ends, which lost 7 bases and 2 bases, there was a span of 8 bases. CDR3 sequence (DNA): TGTGCCAGCAACAGGTACAACTATGGCTACACCTTC. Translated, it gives CASNRYNYGYTF.

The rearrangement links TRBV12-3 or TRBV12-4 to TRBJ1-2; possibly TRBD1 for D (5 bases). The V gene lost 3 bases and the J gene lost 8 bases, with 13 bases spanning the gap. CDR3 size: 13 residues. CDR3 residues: CASSFAGDYGYTF. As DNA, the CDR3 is TGTGCCAGCAGTTTTGCGGGGGATTACGGCTACACCTTC.

CDR3 nucleotide sequence: TGTGCCTGGACCCTACAGGGGGCGAAGACCCAGTACTTC. Its protein is CAWTLQGAKTQYF. The J gene is TRBJ2-5, the V gene TRBV30; 9 positions agree with TRBD1. This CDR3 contains 13 residues. The V and J ends lost 4 bases and 6 bases, in that order; junction bases with no gene match: 6. Germline values: CDR1 GTSNPN, CDR2 SVGIG (reference sequence).

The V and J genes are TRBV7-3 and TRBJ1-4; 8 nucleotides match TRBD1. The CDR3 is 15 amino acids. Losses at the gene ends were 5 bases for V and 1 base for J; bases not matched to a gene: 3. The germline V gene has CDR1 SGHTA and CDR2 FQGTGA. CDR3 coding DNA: TGTGCCAGCAGCCCAGGACAGGGAACTAATGAAAAACTGTTTTTT. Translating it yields CASSPGQGTNEKLFF.

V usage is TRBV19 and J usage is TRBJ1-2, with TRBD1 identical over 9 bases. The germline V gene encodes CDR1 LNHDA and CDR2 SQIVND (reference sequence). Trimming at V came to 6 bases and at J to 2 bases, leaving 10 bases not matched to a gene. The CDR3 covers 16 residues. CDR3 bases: TGTGCCAGTAGCCAAGTCCCGGGACAGGGAAACTATGGCTACACCTTC. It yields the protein CASSQVPGQGNYGYTF. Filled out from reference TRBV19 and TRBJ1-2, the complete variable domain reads DGGITQSPKYLFRKEGQNVTLSCEQNLNHDAMYWYRQDPGQGLRLIYYSQIVNDFQKGDIAEGYSVSREKKESFPLTVTSAQKNPTAFYLCASSQVPGQGNYGYTFGSGTRLTVV.

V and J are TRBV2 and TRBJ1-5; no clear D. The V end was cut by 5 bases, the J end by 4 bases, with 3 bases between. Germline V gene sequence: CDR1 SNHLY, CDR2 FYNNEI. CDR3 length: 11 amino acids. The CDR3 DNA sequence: TGTGCCAGCAGTCTAAATCAGCCCCAGCATTTT. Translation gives CASSLNQPQHF.

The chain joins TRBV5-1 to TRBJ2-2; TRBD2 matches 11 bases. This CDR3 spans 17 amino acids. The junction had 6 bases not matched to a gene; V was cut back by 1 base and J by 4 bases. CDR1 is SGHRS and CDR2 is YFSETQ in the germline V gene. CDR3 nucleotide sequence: TGCGCCAGCAGCTTGATTAGCGGGGGGGCGGGCACCGGGGAGCTGTTTTTT. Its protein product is CASSLISGGAGTGELFF.

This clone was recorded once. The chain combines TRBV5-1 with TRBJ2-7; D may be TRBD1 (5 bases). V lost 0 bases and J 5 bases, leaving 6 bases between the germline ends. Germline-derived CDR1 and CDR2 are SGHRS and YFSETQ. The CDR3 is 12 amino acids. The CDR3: CASSLAQDEQYF. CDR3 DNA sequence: TGCGCCAGCAGCTTGGCACAGGACGAGCAGTACTTC.

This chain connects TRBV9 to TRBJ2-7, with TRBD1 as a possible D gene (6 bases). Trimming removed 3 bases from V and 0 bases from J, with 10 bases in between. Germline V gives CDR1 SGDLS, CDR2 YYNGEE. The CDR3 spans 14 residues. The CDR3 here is CASSGPDSSYEQYF. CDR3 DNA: TGTGCCAGCAGCGGACCGGACAGCTCCTACGAGCAGTACTTC.

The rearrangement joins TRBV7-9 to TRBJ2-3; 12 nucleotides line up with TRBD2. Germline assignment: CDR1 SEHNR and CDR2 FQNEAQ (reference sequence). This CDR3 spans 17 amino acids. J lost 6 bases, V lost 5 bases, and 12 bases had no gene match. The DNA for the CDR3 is TGTGCCAGCAGCGGCCGACTAGCGGGGGCCGGTGGTGATACGCAGTATTTT. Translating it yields CASSGRLAGAGGDTQYF.

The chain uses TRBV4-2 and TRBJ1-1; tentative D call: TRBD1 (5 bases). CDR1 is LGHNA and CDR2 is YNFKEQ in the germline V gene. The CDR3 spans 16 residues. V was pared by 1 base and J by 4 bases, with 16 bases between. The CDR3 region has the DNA TGTGCCAGCAGCCAAGGCGGGACGGGGGGATCCACTGAAGCTTTCTTT. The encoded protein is CASSQGGTGGSTEAFF.

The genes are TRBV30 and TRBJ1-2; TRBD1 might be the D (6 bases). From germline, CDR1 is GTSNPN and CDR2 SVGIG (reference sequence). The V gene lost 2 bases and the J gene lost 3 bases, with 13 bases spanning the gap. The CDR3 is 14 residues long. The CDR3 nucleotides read TGTGCCTGGAGTCTCGGGGGGCTGGACTATGGCTACACCTTC. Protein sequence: CAWSLGGLDYGYTF.

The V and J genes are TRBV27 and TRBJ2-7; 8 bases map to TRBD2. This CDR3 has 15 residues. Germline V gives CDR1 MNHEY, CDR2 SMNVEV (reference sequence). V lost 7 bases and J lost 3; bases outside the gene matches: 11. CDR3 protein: CASTQRGGPNYEQYF. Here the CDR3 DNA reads TGTGCCAGCACCCAGCGCGGGGGGCCGAACTACGAGCAGTACTTC.

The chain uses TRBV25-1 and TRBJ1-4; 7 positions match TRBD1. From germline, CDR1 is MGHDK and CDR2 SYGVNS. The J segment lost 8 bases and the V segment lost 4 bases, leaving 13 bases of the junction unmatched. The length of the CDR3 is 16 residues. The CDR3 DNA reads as TGTGCCAGCAGTGTACGACAGGGTATTATCGGGGAAAAACTGTTTTTT. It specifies CASSVRQGIIGEKLFF.